The 13 T cell receptor beta chains below all came from one sample that was sequenced in a study of CD8+ T cells in alopecia areata (dated by TCRdb to between 2018 and 2020). The library was prepared using the immunoSEQ multiplex PCR assay. For TCR sequencing, RNA was extracted from every sample and reverse transcribed into cDNA to serve as template. TCRdb took over this immuneACCESS table, retaining in-frame rearrangements with V and J assigned. Such tables are incomplete; in checked studies, under half of the missing clones stem from an unresolved V gene, and the remainder is unexplained. The sample table contains some 180,000 clones; only one count was recorded for 40% to 55% of them. The top ten constitute 10% of the sample. Explained via the paper, the treatment or condition label denotes: oral pan-JAK inhibitor, 5-10 mg twice daily. This material consisted of CD8+ T cells sorted from blood, taken around week 54, from a patient treated with tofacitinib. These receptors all come from a human donor with alopecia areata.

This sequence joins TRBV30 and TRBJ1-1; tentatively, D is TRBD1 (6 bases). Germline V gene data show CDR1 as GTSNPN and CDR2 as SVGIG (reference sequence). V was clipped by 2 bases and J by 4 bases, with 11 bases between them. The CDR3 is 13 residues long. Written as DNA, the CDR3 is TGTGCCTGGAGTACACAGGGACCCACTGAAGCTTTCTTT. Its translation is CAWSTQGPTEAFF.

As for this clone: The sample has other DNA sequences that encode this CDR3 too. The chain couples TRBV27 to TRBJ1-2; D is uncertain. CDR1 is MNHEY, CDR2 SMNVEV, per germline (reference sequence). V was cut by 2 bases and J by 4 bases, with 5 bases left in between. There are 12 residues in the CDR3. The CDR3 coding sequence is TGTGCCAGCAGTTTAGACGGCTATGGCTACACCTTC. Translation gives CASSLDGYGYTF.

The V and J genes are TRBV4-2 and TRBJ2-5; 8 bases line up with TRBD2. Trimming cost V 2 bases and J 2 bases; bases outside gene matches: 10. In germline, CDR1 is LGHNA, CDR2 YNFKEQ. This CDR3 region has 17 residues. The CDR3 reads CASSQTSGAGAQETQYF. DNA for the CDR3: TGTGCCAGCAGCCAAACCTCGGGAGCGGGGGCTCAAGAGACCCAGTACTTC.

This clone was counted between two and nine times. The V call is TRBV7-2, the J call TRBJ2-3; 7 bases are a match to TRBD2. Trimming cost V 5 bases and J 1 base; bases outside gene matches: 18. Germline assignment: CDR1 SGHTA and CDR2 FQGNSA. This CDR3 comprises 19 residues. In DNA form, the CDR3 reads TGTGCCAGCAGCCCCAGCGGGGCGAGGGATACTAGGGGCACAGATACGCAGTATTTT. This sequence encodes CASSPSGARDTRGTDTQYF. The variable domain in full, with the rest retrieved from reference TRBV7-2 and TRBJ2-3, is GAGVSQSPSNKVTEKGKDVELRCDPISGHTALYWYRQSLGQGLEFLIYFQGNSAPDKSGLPSDRFSAERTGGSVSTLTIQRTQQEDSAVYLCASSPSGARDTRGTDTQYFGPGTRLTVL.

The chain combines TRBV5-6 with TRBJ1-5, with no clear D. This CDR3 has 15 residues. CDR1 is SGHDT and CDR2 is YYEEEE in the germline V gene. V was shortened by 2 bases and J by 0 bases, with 9 bases between the two germline ends. CDR3 sequence: CASSFQDYSNQPQHF. The CDR3, as DNA: TGTGCCAGCAGCTTCCAGGATTATAGCAATCAGCCCCAGCATTTT.

The gene calls are TRBV20-1 and TRBJ2-6; D ambiguous. This CDR3 has 11 residues. CDR1 and CDR2 (germline): DFQATT, SNEGSKA (reference sequence). V gave up 6 bases and J gave up 4 bases, with 4 bases separating them. For the CDR3, the DNA is TGCAGTGCATCCGGGGCCAACGTCCTGACTTTC. This codes for CSASGANVLTF.

This clone was seen more than once but under ten times. The chain recombines TRBV29-1 with TRBJ2-1; D could derive from TRBD1 or TRBD2 (5 bases each). Germline V gene lookup returns CDR1 SQVTM and CDR2 ANQGSEA. The CDR3 length is 15 residues. The V gene lost 5 bases and the J gene lost 9 bases, with 23 bases spanning the gap. CDR3 nucleotide sequence: TGCAGCGTTTTGAACCGGGACGGAGGTTTGGGTGAGCAGTTCTTC. Translation gives CSVLNRDGGLGEQFF.

This rearrangement joins TRBV13 to TRBJ1-5; D is uncertain. The CDR3 is 13 residues long. Germline V lookup: CDR1 PRHDT, CDR2 FYEKMQ (reference sequence). V was trimmed by 4 bases and J by 5 bases, leaving 9 bases between them. CDR3 region: CASSSTRDQPQHF. CDR3 nucleotides: TGTGCCAGCAGCTCGACCCGCGATCAGCCCCAGCATTTT. The full variable domain, rest sourced from reference TRBV13 and TRBJ1-5, is AAGVIQSPRHLIKEKRETATLKCYPIPRHDTVYWYQQGPGQDPQFLISFYEKMQSDKGSIPDRFSAQQFSDYHSELNMSSLELGDSALYFCASSSTRDQPQHFGDGTRLSIL.

The V and J genes are TRBV2 and TRBJ2-3, with D perhaps matching TRBD2 (5 bases). V was trimmed by 3 bases and J by 1 base, leaving 8 bases between them. The germline CDR1 and CDR2 sequences are SNHLY and FYNNEI. The CDR3 covers 14 residues. CDR3 coding DNA: TGTGCCAGCAGTGACGAGGGAGGCACAGATACGCAGTATTTT. Its translation is CASSDEGGTDTQYF. Variable domain in full (rest from reference TRBV2 and TRBJ2-3): EPEVTQTPSHQVTQMGQEVILRCVPISNHLYFYWYRQILGQKVEFLVSFYNNEISEKSEIFDDQFSVERPDGSNFTLKIRSTKLEDSAMYFCASSDEGGTDTQYFGPGTRLTVL.

This chain joins TRBV11-2 and TRBJ1-2; no firm D call. The CDR3 covers 13 residues. The V gene lost 5 bases and the J gene lost 2 bases, with 9 bases spanning the gap. Germline CDR1 and CDR2: SGHAT and FQNNGV. The CDR3 is CASSDQENYGYTF. CDR3 sequence (DNA): TGTGCCAGCAGCGACCAGGAGAACTATGGCTACACCTTC.

In its sample, this clone was seen many times. V gene TRBV7-2 combines with J gene TRBJ1-1; unclear D gene. CDR3 length: 13 residues. Germline V gives CDR1 SGHTA, CDR2 FQGNSA. V was trimmed by 1 base and J by 7 bases, leaving 10 bases between them. CDR3 region: CASSLGLGIEAFF. The CDR3 DNA sequence: TGTGCCAGCAGCTTAGGGCTAGGAATTGAAGCTTTCTTT.

This clone was seen just once. The CDR3, as DNA: TGTGCCAGCAGCTTATCGGGGCCTAACACTGAAGCTTTCTTT. Its translation is CASSLSGPNTEAFF. The chain couples TRBV13 to TRBJ1-1, with D perhaps matching TRBD1 (5 bases). CDR1 and CDR2 (germline): PRHDT, FYEKMQ (reference sequence). This CDR3 comprises 14 residues. The ends were cut back, 2 bases at V and 2 bases at J, with 9 bases in the middle.

This clone was seen a handful of times. The chain recombines TRBV7-8 with TRBJ1-1, with D hard to call. V was clipped by 0 bases and J by 6 bases, with 14 bases between them. The CDR3 spans 15 residues. CDR1 and CDR2 (germline): SGHVS, FQNEAQ. The CDR3 region has the DNA TGTGCCAGCAGCTTAGCGGGAGCGGGGTACCCTGAAGCTTTCTTT. Translated: CASSLAGAGYPEAFF.